The T cell receptor beta chain under discussion was sequenced for a study of T cell responses to AZD1222 COVID-19 vaccine. Notes on the study in general: White British people made up most donors, females outnumbered males, and clonal diversity was possibly underestimated. Vaccine-associated CD4 TCRs spanned spike, dominant at 160-218 and 743-854.

The table came from immunoSEQ multiplex PCR; TCRdb's copy has only in-frame clones and leaves some out. The table records around 130,000 clones, 94% of them present only once. Remarks on this clone: The antigen remains undetermined.

Germline assignment: CDR1 SEHNR and CDR2 FQNEAQ (reference sequence). This CDR3 is 14 amino acids long. Losses at the gene ends were 5 bases for V and 1 base for J; bases not matched to a gene: 4. This chain joins TRBV7-9 and TRBJ2-5; 7 nucleotides agree with TRBD1. This receptor was obtained from an adult in good health. The sequences come from peripheral blood, collected on day 0 of AZD1222 vaccination. The CDR3 nucleotides are TGTGCCAGCAGCCCTGGGACAGTCCAAGAGACCCAGTACTTC. Its protein product is CASSPGTVQETQYF.